This entry is about one T cell receptor (beta chain). Antigen specificity is unknown. Produced via immunoSEQ multiplex PCR; TCRdb's table is partial and in-frame only. The sample consists of approximately 150,000 clones, 75% to 95% of them appearing once. These data belong to a study of T cell responses to AZD1222 COVID-19 vaccine. Broader study findings: Recipients of two AZD1222 doses showed rising Spike-specific TCR breadth and depth. Only after the peak T cell response were repertoires sampled. Clonal diversity may have been underestimated in mostly white British donors.

Trimming took off 6 bases at V and 0 bases at J, with 15 bases between the two ends. Germline V gene data show CDR1 as SQVTM and CDR2 as ANQGSEA. The CDR3 totals 15 residues. The J gene is TRBJ2-1, the V gene TRBV29-1; a possible D gene is TRBD1 (5 bases). The receptor was derived from an adult who received the AZD1222 COVID-19 vaccine. Source: peripheral blood, taken 28 days after the second AZD1222 dose. CDR3 nucleotides: TGCAGCGTCGCCGCAGGGCCGAGCTCCTACAATGAGCAGTTCTTC. Translating gives CSVAAGPSSYNEQFF.